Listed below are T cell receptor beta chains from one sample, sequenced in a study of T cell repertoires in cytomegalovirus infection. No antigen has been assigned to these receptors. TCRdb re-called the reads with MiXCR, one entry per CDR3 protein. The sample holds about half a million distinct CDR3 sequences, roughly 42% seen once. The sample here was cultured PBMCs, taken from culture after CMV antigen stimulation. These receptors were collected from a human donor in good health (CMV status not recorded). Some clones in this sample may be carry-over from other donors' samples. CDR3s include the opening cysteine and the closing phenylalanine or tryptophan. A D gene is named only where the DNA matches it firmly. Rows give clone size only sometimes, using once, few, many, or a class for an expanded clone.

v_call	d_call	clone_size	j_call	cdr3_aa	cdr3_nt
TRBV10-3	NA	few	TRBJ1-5	CAISDRSDQPQHF	TGTGCCATCAGTGACAGGAGCGACCAGCCCCAGCATTTT
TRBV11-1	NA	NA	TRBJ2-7	CASSLGVQEITYEQYF	TGTGCCAGCAGCTTAGGGGTACAGGAAATTACCTACGAGCAGTACTTC
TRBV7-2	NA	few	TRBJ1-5	CASSHDRLNQPQHF	TGTGCCAGCAGCCATGACAGACTCAATCAGCCCCAGCATTTT
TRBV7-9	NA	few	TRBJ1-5	CASSFTGGPYSNQPQHF	TGTGCCAGCAGCTTTACAGGAGGCCCTTATAGCAATCAGCCCCAGCATTTT
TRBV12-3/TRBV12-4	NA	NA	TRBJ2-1	CASGGREQFF	TGTGCCAGCGGGGGCCGTGAGCAGTTCTTC
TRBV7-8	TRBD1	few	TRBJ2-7	CAVGAGGRYEQYF	TGTGCCGTCGGAGCAGGGGGCCGGTACGAGCAGTACTTC
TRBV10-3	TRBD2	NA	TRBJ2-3	CAISQTSGGDTQYF	TGTGCCATCAGTCAGACTAGCGGGGGAGATACGCAGTATTTT
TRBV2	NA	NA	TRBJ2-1	CASTGLLNEQFF	TGTGCCAGCACAGGGCTTCTCAATGAGCAGTTCTTC
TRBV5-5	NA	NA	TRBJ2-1	CASSDSLAYNEQFF	TGTGCCAGCAGCGACTCACTAGCTTACAATGAGCAGTTCTTC
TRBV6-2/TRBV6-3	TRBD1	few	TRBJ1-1	CASRRTGAAGNTEAFF	TGTGCCAGCAGACGGACAGGGGCGGCTGGGAACACTGAAGCTTTCTTT
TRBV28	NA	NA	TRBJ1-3	CASLYPAGNTIYF	TGTGCCAGCCTCTACCCGGCTGGAAACACCATATATTTT
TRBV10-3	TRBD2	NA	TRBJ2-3	CATMERGSTDTQYF	TGTGCCACTATGGAGCGGGGGTCCACAGATACGCAGTATTTT
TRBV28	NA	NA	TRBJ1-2	CASSLGAAGNGYTF	TGTGCCAGCAGTTTGGGTGCCGCTGGGAATGGCTACACCTTC
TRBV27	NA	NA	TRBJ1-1	CASSLRTYPDTEAFF	TGTGCCAGCAGTCTAAGAACATACCCGGACACTGAAGCTTTCTTT
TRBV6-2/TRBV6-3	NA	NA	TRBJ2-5	CASVRGRRETQYF	TGTGCCAGCGTACGGGGCAGGCGAGAGACCCAGTACTTC
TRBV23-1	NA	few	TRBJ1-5	CATDHTGGNQPQHF	TGCGCCACCGATCATACCGGGGGTAATCAGCCCCAGCATTTT
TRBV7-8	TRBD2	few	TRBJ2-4	CASSLVGGRKENIQYF	TGTGCCAGCAGCTTGGTAGGCGGGAGGAAGGAAAACATTCAGTACTTC
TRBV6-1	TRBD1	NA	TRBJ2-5	CASSRDRGEETQYF	TGTGCCAGCAGTCGGGACAGGGGAGAAGAGACCCAGTACTTC
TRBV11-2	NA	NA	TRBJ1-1	CASSSKRRGREEAFF	TGTGCCAGCAGCTCCAAACGCCGGGGGCGCGAGGAAGCTTTCTTT
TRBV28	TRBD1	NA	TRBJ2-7	CASSFGQGREQYF	TGTGCCAGCAGTTTCGGACAGGGGCGCGAGCAGTACTTC
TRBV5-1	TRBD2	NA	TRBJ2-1	CASSLGIAGGSYNEQFF	TGCGCCAGCAGCTTGGGCATAGCGGGGGGTTCGTACAATGAGCAGTTCTTC
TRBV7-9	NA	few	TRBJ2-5	CASSSGRDQETQYF	TGTGCCAGCAGCTCCGGACGGGACCAAGAGACCCAGTACTTC
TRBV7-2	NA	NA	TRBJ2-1	CASSTRSLVHNEQFF	TGTGCCAGCAGCACCAGAAGCCTCGTTCACAATGAGCAGTTCTTC
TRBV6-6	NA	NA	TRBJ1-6	CASRLISYNSPLHF	TGTGCCAGCAGGTTGATCTCCTATAATTCACCCCTCCACTTT
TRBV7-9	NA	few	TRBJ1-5	CASSWGPDQPQHF	TGTGCCAGCAGCTGGGGGCCAGATCAGCCCCAGCATTTT
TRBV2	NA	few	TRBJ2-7	CASSGQRYEQYF	TGTGCCAGCTCGGGACAAAGGTACGAGCAGTACTTC
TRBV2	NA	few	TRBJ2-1	CASKTQRTAGDEQFF	TGTGCCAGCAAAACGCAGCGGACGGCTGGCGATGAGCAGTTCTTC
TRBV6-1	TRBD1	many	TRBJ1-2	CASSRQGPHYGYTF	TGTGCCAGCAGTCGACAGGGTCCCCATTATGGCTACACCTTC
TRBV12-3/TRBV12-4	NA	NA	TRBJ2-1	CASSFGTPEFF	TGTGCCAGCAGTTTCGGGACCCCTGAGTTCTTC
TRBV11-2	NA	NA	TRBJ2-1	CASSLNNFPNSYNEQFF	TGTGCCAGCAGCTTAAATAACTTCCCAAACTCCTACAATGAGCAGTTCTTC
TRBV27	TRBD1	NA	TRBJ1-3	CASSPMGQRNTIYF	TGTGCCAGCAGCCCGATGGGACAGCGAAACACCATATATTTT
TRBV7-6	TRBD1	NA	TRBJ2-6	CASSFLGGASGANVLTF	TGTGCCAGCAGCTTCCTAGGGGGCGCATCTGGGGCCAACGTCCTGACTTTC
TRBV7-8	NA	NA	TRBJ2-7	CASSFQAGWGSYEQYF	TGTGCCAGCAGCTTCCAGGCAGGGTGGGGTTCCTACGAGCAGTACTTC
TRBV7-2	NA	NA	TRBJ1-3	CASSVQGGYSGNTIYF	TGTGCCAGCAGCGTCCAGGGCGGCTACTCTGGAAACACCATATATTTT
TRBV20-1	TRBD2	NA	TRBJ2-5	CSARVTSGTGTQYF	TGCAGTGCTAGAGTGACTAGCGGGACGGGGACCCAGTACTTC
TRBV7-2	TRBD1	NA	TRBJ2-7	CASRLTGTEAYEQYF	TGTGCCAGCAGGTTAACCGGGACAGAGGCCTACGAGCAGTACTTC
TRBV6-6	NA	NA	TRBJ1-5	CASSYGETLQDQPQHF	TGTGCCAGCAGTTACGGAGAGACCCTCCAGGACCAGCCCCAGCATTTT
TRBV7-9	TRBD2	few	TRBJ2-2	CASRPGLAGVAGELFF	TGTGCCAGCAGACCGGGACTAGCGGGAGTGGCCGGGGAGCTGTTTTTT